What follows are 7 T cell receptor beta chains derived from one specimen sequenced in a study of T cell changes during pregnancy in multiple sclerosis. Repertoires were generated with immunoSEQ multiplex PCR, while TCRdb's copy carries only in-frame clones and drops some. The sample has approximately 60,000 clones; over 80% are singletons. This specimen was peripheral blood, taken in the second trimester of pregnancy. The receptors originated from a female donor in good health, enrolled as a control in a pregnancy study.

Concerning this clone itself: One end of the junction varies from germline; a read error may be responsible. The chain carries TRBV30 and TRBJ1-6; tentatively, D is TRBD1 (6 bases). CDR1 is GTSNPN and CDR2 is SVGIG in the germline V gene (reference sequence). There are 14 residues in the CDR3. This CDR3 is CAWSKGVNNPPLHF. The CDR3 DNA reads TGTGCCTGGAGTAAGGGGGTTAATAATCCACCCCTCCACTTT.

The rearrangement uses TRBV7-2 and TRBJ1-1, with 7 bases identical to TRBD1. Germline V gives CDR1 SGHTA, CDR2 FQGNSA. The CDR3 length is 12 residues. The V and J ends lost 5 bases and 11 bases, in that order; junction bases with no gene match: 8. CDR3 in DNA: TGTGCCAGCAGCCGAAGGGGGCTCCACGCTTTCTTT. Translating it yields CASSRRGLHAFF.

The chain links TRBV9 to TRBJ2-7, with a tentative D call TRBD2 (6 bases). V was shortened by 0 bases and J by 7 bases, with 8 bases between the two germline ends. The CDR3 spans 12 residues. Germline V gives CDR1 SGDLS, CDR2 YYNGEE. CDR3 protein: CASSVVGREQYF. CDR3 nucleotide sequence: TGTGCCAGCAGCGTAGTGGGGAGGGAGCAGTACTTC.

V is TRBV19 and J is TRBJ1-4; D uncertain. Trimming cost V 1 base and J 6 bases, with 6 bases left between them. The CDR3 loop spans 13 amino acids. The germline gives CDR1 LNHDA, CDR2 SQIVND (reference sequence). Here the CDR3 reads CASSIVRDEKLFF. DNA of the CDR3: TGTGCCAGTAGTATAGTGAGGGATGAAAAACTGTTTTTT.

The chain is built from TRBV18 and TRBJ2-3; 11 positions agree with TRBD2. CDR1 KGHSH and CDR2 LQKENI come from the germline V gene. The length of the CDR3 is 19 residues. V trimming: 1 base; J trimming: 2 bases; junction bases outside the gene matches: 11. This chain's CDR3 is CASSPLRTGTSGYTDTQYF. CDR3 in DNA: TGTGCCAGCTCACCACTGAGGACCGGGACTAGCGGATACACAGATACGCAGTATTTT. Variable domain in full (rest from reference TRBV18 and TRBJ2-3): NAGVMQNPRHLVRRRGQEARLRCSPMKGHSHVYWYRQLPEEGLKFMVYLQKENIIDESGMPKERFSAEFPKEGPSILRIQQVVRGDSAAYFCASSPLRTGTSGYTDTQYFGPGTRLTVL.

The CDR3 DNA reads TGTGCCGGGTCAGGGTTGCGTCAGCCCCAGCATTTT. It encodes CAGSGLRQPQHF. V gene TRBV28 combines with J gene TRBJ1-5, with D possibly being TRBD1 (5 bases). The CDR3 is made up of 12 amino acids. The V end lost 11 bases, the J end lost 6 bases, and 14 bases lay between the germline ends. CDR1 is MDHEN and CDR2 is SYDVKM in the germline V gene.

The chain recombines TRBV19 with TRBJ1-4; 8 bases align to TRBD1. The CDR3 runs to 16 residues. The germline CDR1 and CDR2 sequences are LNHDA and SQIVND (reference sequence). J lost 1 base, V lost 7 bases, and 8 bases had no gene match. In nucleotides, the CDR3 is TGTGCCAGTACCGACAGGGGATTCGGAACTAATGAAAAACTGTTTTTT. This gives the protein CASTDRGFGTNEKLFF.